This T cell receptor (beta chain) was retrieved from a study of shared clonotypes between healthy human individuals. Study at large: There were three CD4 naive, three CD4 memory, two CD8 naive and one CD8 memory plates per donor.

Germline V CDR1 and CDR2: SQVTM, ANQGSEA. This CDR3 is 13 amino acids long. V was clipped by 4 bases and J by 2 bases; unmatched bases: 4. The repertoire was sequenced with immunoSEQ multiplex PCR; TCRdb's copy has only in-frame clones and lacks some. Among hundreds of thousands of clones listed, around 96% were seen once. With regard to this clone: The sample has other DNA sequences that encode this CDR3 too.

As defined, naive CD8 cells were CD45RO-negative and positively selected for CCR7, with terminally differentiated effector memory CD45RA+ cells excluded. Material: naive CD8+ T cells sorted from blood. This TCR derives from a woman in her twenties or thirties in good health. V gene TRBV29-1 combines with J gene TRBJ2-7, with TRBD2 matching over 8 bases. In DNA form, the CDR3 reads TGCAGCGTTGGCACTAGCGGAACCTACGAGCAGTACTTC. Amino acids: CSVGTSGTYEQYF.